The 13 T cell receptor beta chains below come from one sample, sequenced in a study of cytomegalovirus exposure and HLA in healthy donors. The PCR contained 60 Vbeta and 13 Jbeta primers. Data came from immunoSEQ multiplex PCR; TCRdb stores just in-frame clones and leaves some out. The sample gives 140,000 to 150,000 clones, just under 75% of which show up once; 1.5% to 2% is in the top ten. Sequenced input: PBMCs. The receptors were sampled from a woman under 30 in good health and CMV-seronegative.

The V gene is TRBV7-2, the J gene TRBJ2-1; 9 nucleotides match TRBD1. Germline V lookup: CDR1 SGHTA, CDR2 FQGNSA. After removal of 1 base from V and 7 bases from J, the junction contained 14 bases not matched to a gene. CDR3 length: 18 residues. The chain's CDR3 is CASSLVAGGTGQLNEQFF. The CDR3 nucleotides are TGTGCCAGCAGCTTAGTTGCTGGGGGGACAGGGCAGTTGAATGAGCAGTTCTTC.

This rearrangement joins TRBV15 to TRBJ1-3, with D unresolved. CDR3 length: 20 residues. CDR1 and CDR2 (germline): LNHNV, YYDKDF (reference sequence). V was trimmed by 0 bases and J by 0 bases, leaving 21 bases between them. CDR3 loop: CATSRDRSGRGLLSGNTIYF. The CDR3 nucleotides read TGTGCCACCAGCAGAGATCGAAGCGGTAGAGGGTTACTCTCTGGAAACACCATATATTTT. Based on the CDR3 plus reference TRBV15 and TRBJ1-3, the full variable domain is DAMVIQNPRYQVTQFGKPVTLSCSQTLNHNVMYWYQQKSSQAPKLLFHYYDKDFNNEADTPDNFQSRRPNTSFCFLDIRSPGLGDTAMYLCATSRDRSGRGLLSGNTIYFGEGSWLTVV.

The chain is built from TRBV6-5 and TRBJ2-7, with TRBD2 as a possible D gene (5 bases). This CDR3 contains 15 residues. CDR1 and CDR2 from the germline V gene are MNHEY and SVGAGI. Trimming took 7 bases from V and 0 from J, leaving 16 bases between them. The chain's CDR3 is CASIRGPGDSYEQYF. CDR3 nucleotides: TGTGCCAGCATTCGGGGTCCCGGAGACTCCTACGAGCAGTACTTC.

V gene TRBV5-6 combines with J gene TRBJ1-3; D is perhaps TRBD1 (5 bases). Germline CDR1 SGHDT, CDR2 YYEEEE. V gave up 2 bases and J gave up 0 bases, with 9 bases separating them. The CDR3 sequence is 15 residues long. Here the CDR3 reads CASSLSGNSGNTIYF. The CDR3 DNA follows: TGTGCCAGCAGCTTATCAGGGAACTCTGGAAACACCATATATTTT.

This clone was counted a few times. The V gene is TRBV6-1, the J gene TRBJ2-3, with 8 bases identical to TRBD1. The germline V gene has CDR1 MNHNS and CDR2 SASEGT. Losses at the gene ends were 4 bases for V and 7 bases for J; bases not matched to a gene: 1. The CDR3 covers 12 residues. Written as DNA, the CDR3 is TGTGCCAGCAGTGGGGACAGGAATACGCAGTATTTT. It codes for CASSGDRNTQYF.

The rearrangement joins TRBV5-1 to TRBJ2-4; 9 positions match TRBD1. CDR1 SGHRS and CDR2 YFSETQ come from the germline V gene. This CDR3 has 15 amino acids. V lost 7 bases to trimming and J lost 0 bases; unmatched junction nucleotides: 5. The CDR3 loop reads CASRQGVTAKNIQYF. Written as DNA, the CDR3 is TGCGCCAGCCGACAGGGGGTGACAGCCAAAAACATTCAGTACTTC.

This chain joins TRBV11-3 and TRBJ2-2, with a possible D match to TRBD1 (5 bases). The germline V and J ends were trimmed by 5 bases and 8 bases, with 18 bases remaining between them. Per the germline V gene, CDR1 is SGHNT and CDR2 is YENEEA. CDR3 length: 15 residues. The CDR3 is CASSPLRPGPGELFF. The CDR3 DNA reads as TGTGCCAGCAGCCCCCTGAGGCCAGGGCCTGGGGAGCTGTTTTTT.

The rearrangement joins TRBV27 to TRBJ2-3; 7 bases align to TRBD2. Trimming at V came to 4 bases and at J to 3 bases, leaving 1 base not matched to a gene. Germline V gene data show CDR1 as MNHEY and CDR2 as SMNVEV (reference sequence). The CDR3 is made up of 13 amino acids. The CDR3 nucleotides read TGTGCCAGCAGTTGGGGGGGAACAGATACGCAGTATTTT. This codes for CASSWGGTDTQYF.

This CDR3 is CASSLGRRETQYF. In DNA form, the CDR3 reads TGTGCCAGCAGTTTAGGCCGGAGGGAGACCCAGTACTTC. This chain links TRBV28 with TRBJ2-5; a possible D gene is TRBD2 (5 bases). The CDR3 covers 13 residues. Germline V gives CDR1 MDHEN, CDR2 SYDVKM. V was clipped by 2 bases and J by 5 bases, with 9 bases between them.

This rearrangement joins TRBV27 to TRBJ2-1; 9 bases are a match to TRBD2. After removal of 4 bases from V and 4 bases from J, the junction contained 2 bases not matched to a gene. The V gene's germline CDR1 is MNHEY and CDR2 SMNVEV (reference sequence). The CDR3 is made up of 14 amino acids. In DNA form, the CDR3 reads TGTGCCAGCAGTTGGCGGGGGGGATACAATGAGCAGTTCTTC. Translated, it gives CASSWRGGYNEQFF.

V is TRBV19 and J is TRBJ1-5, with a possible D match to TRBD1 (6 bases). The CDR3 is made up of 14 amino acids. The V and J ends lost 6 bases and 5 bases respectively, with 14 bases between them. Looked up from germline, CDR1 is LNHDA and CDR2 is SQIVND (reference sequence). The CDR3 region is CASRPQGLDQPQHF. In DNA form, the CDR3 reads TGTGCCAGTAGACCGCAGGGGTTGGATCAGCCCCAGCATTTT. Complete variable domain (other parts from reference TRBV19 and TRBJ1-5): DGGITQSPKYLFRKEGQNVTLSCEQNLNHDAMYWYRQDPGQGLRLIYYSQIVNDFQKGDIAEGYSVSREKKESFPLTVTSAQKNPTAFYLCASRPQGLDQPQHFGDGTRLSIL.

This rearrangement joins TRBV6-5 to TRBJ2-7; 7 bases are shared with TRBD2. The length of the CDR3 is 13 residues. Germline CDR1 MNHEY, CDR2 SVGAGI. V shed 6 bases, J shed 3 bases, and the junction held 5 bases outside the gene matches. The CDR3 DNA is TGTGCCAGCAGCCCTAGCGGTAGCTACGAGCAGTACGTC. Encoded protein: CASSPSGSYEQYV.

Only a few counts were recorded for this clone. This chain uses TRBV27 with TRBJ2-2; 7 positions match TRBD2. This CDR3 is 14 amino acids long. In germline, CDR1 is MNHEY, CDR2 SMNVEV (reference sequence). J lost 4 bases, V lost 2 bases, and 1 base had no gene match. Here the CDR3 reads CASSLAGVTGELFF. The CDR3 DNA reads TGTGCCAGCAGTTTAGCGGGGGTCACCGGGGAGCTGTTTTTT.